Below, one T cell receptor beta chain is given with its context. In germline, CDR1 is SGHRS, CDR2 YFSETQ. The CDR3 has 12 amino acids. Trimming removed 3 bases from V and 3 bases from J, with 4 bases in between. The sample originates from a study of blood T cell repertoires in COVID-19. Looking at the study overall: Collection of acute and convalescent COVID-19 samples took place in the United States, Italy and Spain.

TCRdb keeps only in-frame clones here, not all; method: immunoSEQ multiplex PCR. The sample lists around 620,000 clones, 75% to 90% occurring once. The rearrangement links TRBV5-1 to TRBJ2-1; no firm D call. Sample: peripheral blood. This clonotype was obtained from a woman aged 18-29 years with acute or convalescent COVID-19. The CDR3: CASSSNYNEQFF. The CDR3 nucleotides are TGCGCCAGCAGCTCCAACTACAATGAGCAGTTCTTC.